Sequencing of this T cell receptor beta chain was carried out in a study of T cell responses to AZD1222 COVID-19 vaccine (dated by TCRdb to 2020 to 2022). Turning to the overall study: A total of 233 trial participants underwent TCR sequencing, of whom 200 to 220 had received two doses of AZD1222 and about 25 had received two doses of the MenACWY control vaccine. Trial participants were enrolled by age into subgroups of 18-55, 56-69 and 70-plus years, and around 140, 26 and 57 TCR-sequenced participants, respectively, were included in these subgroups. General conclusions and limits of the study: In the small 56-69-year group, the increase in depth fell short of significance, most likely because of low power. Because no day 14 peak-response samples were available, the repertoires could be characterized only after the peak T cell response. Most participants were white British and females outnumbered males, and the authors suggested that clonal diversity may have been underestimated. The whole spike protein was spanned by vaccine-associated CD4 TCRs, and dominant responses were seen in regions 160-218 and 743-854. After two AZD1222 doses, both the breadth and the depth of spike-specific TCRs were significantly higher than at day 0 and than in MenACWY recipients. Conclusions about previously exposed vaccinees were limited because only a handful of AZD1222 recipients were SARS-CoV-2 seropositive at baseline. Nearly half of unique spike-specific TCRs reportedly recognized epitopes outside regions mutated in the B.1.351 and B.1.1.7 variants.

The CDR3 runs 15 residues from the cysteine to the phenylalanine. Only the CDR3 portion is preserved as DNA: 45 bases, with reading frame beginning at the first base. CDR1 and CDR2 are read off the germline V gene (reference sequence) as SGHAT and FQDESV. V is cut back by 6 bases and J by 8 bases, with 12 bases in the junction unmatched. A word on this clone: This clone's antigen is unknown. One base away there is no much larger clone; base qualities are not given.

The CDR3 regions of human TCRbeta chains were analyzed by immunosequencing. Turning to the authors' computational methods: TCRs in the repertoires were compared against a reference library of SARS-CoV-2-specific TCRs that had been generated with the MIRA antigen-specificity platform. Breadth was defined as the fraction of unique TCRs that were SARS-CoV-2-associated, and depth was defined as the fraction of total T cells that were SARS-CoV-2-associated. Using the MIRA data, every spike-specific TCR was mapped to the spike region that the TCR reacted to and assigned to either a CD4 or a CD8 class. Log10-transformed breadth and depth values were compared by one-way ANOVA with Sidak's multiple comparisons tests. In its TCRdb copy, this immuneACCESS table keeps in-frame sequences only and misses some clones. Where compared with another copy, unresolved V genes explain less than half of these, and the others have no known cause. From that table come the V and J calls and clone size; the DNA was used to work out D and trimming. The table for this sample lists some 110,000 clones; 70% to 90% of them were counted only once. The ten most abundant clones make up approximately 4% of the sample.

Explained via the paper, the time point label denotes: baseline before first vaccination. The sample's treatment or condition label, in plain terms: meningococcal conjugate vaccine given as trial control. The vaccinee samples were drawn from two UK trials, COV001 and COV002, one of which was a single-blind randomized controlled phase 2/3 trial testing AZD1222 (ChAdOx1 nCoV-19) in healthy adults. Trial participant PBMC samples were collected at day 0 and day 28 after the second dose for TCRbeta chain sequencing. The chain employs TRBV11-1 and TRBJ2-1, with 8 central nucleotides matching TRBD1. The source was peripheral blood, collected on day 0 of MenACWY control vaccination. The receptor's source is an adult in good health. The DNA is TGTGCCAGCAGGCGCTCCGGGACAGGTGGGGATGAGCAGTTCTTC. This encodes CASRRSGTGGDEQFF.